Shown below are 10 T cell receptor beta chains from a single sample sequenced in a study of OX40 agonist ivuxolimab in advanced cancers. Assay: immunoSEQ multiplex PCR; the TCRdb copy retains only in-frame clones and omits some. The sample holds approximately 65,000 clones, 65% to 85% seen once. The sequences come from CD4+ or CD8+ T cells sorted from blood, collected in a trial of the OX40 agonist ivuxolimab. The receptors were gathered from an adult with an advanced solid tumor such as melanoma, head and neck, liver or kidney cancer.

The genes are TRBV5-6 and TRBJ2-3, with 15 bases matching TRBD2. The CDR3 is made up of 16 amino acids. After removal of 3 bases from V and 5 bases from J, the junction contained 4 bases not matched to a gene. Germline CDR1 reads SGHDT; CDR2 reads YYEEEE. The CDR3 region is CASSSTGLAGGDTQYF. CDR3 nucleotides: TGTGCCAGCAGCTCAACGGGACTAGCGGGGGGAGATACGCAGTATTTT.

With respect to this clone: The junction departs from germline at one end; a sequencing error may be responsible. This chain links TRBV9 with TRBJ1-5, with D possibly TRBD1 on 5 matching bases. Germline loops: CDR1 SGDLS, CDR2 YYNGEE. The CDR3 is 14 amino acids. As DNA, the CDR3 is TGTGCCAGCAGCGTAGGGGCAGGGTTTCAGGCCCAGCATTTT. Its translation: CASSVGAGFQAQHF.

This chain links TRBV7-9 with TRBJ2-3; D is ambiguous. Germline V gene data show CDR1 as SEHNR and CDR2 as FQNEAQ (reference sequence). The CDR3 sequence is 17 residues long. V shed 1 base and J shed 2 bases, with 16 bases lying between them. CDR3: CASSLVGFGFSTDTQYF. The CDR3, as DNA: TGTGCCAGCAGCTTAGTAGGGTTCGGATTTTCCACAGATACGCAGTATTTT.

The chain joins TRBV6-6 to TRBJ2-3; D may be TRBD1 or TRBD2 (5 bases each). V was trimmed by 4 bases and J by 6 bases, leaving 11 bases between them. The V gene's germline CDR1 is MNHNY and CDR2 SVGAGI (reference sequence). The CDR3 extends over 13 amino acids. The CDR3 DNA is TGTGCCAGCAGTTTCGGGACCCTCGATACGCAGTATTTT. This codes for CASSFGTLDTQYF.

The V gene is TRBV19, the J gene TRBJ2-3, with a possible D match to TRBD2 (5 bases). Germline assignment: CDR1 LNHDA and CDR2 SQIVND (reference sequence). V was clipped by 3 bases and J by 2 bases, with 21 bases between them. The CDR3 runs to 18 residues. The CDR3 sequence: CASSISSGYWALTDTQYF. DNA for the CDR3: TGTGCCAGTAGTATTTCGTCGGGATATTGGGCCCTCACAGATACGCAGTATTTT.

The V gene is TRBV27, the J gene TRBJ1-1, with 8 positions matching TRBD1. The germline gives CDR1 MNHEY, CDR2 SMNVEV (reference sequence). V lost 5 bases and J lost 8; bases outside the gene matches: 13. The CDR3 sequence is 15 residues long. CDR3 in DNA: TGTGCCAGCAGTGCAGGGACAGGACAGTTACAGGAAGCTTTCTTT. Its translation is CASSAGTGQLQEAFF.

The chain couples TRBV28 to TRBJ1-2; the match to TRBD1 covers 8 bases. V shed 5 bases, J shed 7 bases, and the junction held 12 bases outside the gene matches. Germline-derived CDR1 and CDR2 are MDHEN and SYDVKM. This CDR3 has 15 residues. This CDR3 reads CASSAYASGGGGYTF. The DNA for the CDR3 is TGTGCCAGCAGTGCATACGCCTCAGGGGGCGGTGGCTACACCTTC.

The V call is TRBV4-3, the J call TRBJ2-1; TRBD2 matches at 11 bases. CDR1 and CDR2 (germline): LGHNA, YSLEER. The CDR3 extends over 19 amino acids. Trimming cost V 0 bases and J 2 bases; bases outside gene matches: 9. The CDR3 here is CASSQDRGTSGHPYNEQFF. The CDR3 region has the DNA TGCGCCAGCAGCCAAGATCGGGGGACTAGCGGACACCCCTACAATGAGCAGTTCTTC.

V and J are TRBV5-1 and TRBJ1-1; TRBD1 aligns across 8 bases. With 3 bases clipped from V and 3 bases from J, the junction kept 25 bases outside the gene matches. CDR1 SGHRS and CDR2 YFSETQ come from the germline V gene. This CDR3 has 21 amino acids. As DNA, the CDR3 is TGCGCCAGCAGCTATATACCGGGACAGGAATCCCAATTATCGATTTACACTGAAGCTTTCTTT. It yields the protein CASSYIPGQESQLSIYTEAFF.

The chain employs TRBV5-1 and TRBJ1-5, with TRBD1 as a possible D gene (6 bases). Germline V gene data show CDR1 as SGHRS and CDR2 as YFSETQ. V gave up 2 bases and J gave up 5 bases, with 11 bases separating them. The CDR3 has 14 residues. CDR3 in DNA: TGCGCCAGCAGCTTTTCAGGGGAAGATCAGCCCCAGCATTTT. This translates into CASSFSGEDQPQHF. Filled out from reference TRBV5-1 and TRBJ1-5, the complete variable domain reads KAGVTQTPRYLIKTRGQQVTLSCSPISGHRSVSWYQQTPGQGLQFLFEYFSETQRNKGNFPGRFSGRQFSNSRSEMNVSTLELGDSALYLCASSFSGEDQPQHFGDGTRLSIL.